This T cell receptor beta chain appears in the sequencing data of a study of blood T cell repertoires in COVID-19. Whole-study context: The origin of the acute and convalescent COVID-19 samples was the United States, Italy and Spain.

Assay used: immunoSEQ multiplex PCR; TCRdb lists only in-frame clones, some missing. The sample shows about 100,000 clones, less than 90% of them seen only once. V lost 6 bases and J lost 7, with 11 bases in between. Looked up from germline, CDR1 is MNHEY and CDR2 is SVGAGI. The CDR3 covers 12 residues. Sequencing was carried out using peripheral blood. The clonotype was recovered from a man aged 55-75 years with acute or convalescent COVID-19. The J gene is TRBJ2-3, the V gene TRBV6-5; perhaps TRBD1 as D (5 bases). CDR3 coding DNA: TGTGCCAGCAGAGGGGCCCGGTATACGCAGTATTTT. This codes for CASRGARYTQYF.